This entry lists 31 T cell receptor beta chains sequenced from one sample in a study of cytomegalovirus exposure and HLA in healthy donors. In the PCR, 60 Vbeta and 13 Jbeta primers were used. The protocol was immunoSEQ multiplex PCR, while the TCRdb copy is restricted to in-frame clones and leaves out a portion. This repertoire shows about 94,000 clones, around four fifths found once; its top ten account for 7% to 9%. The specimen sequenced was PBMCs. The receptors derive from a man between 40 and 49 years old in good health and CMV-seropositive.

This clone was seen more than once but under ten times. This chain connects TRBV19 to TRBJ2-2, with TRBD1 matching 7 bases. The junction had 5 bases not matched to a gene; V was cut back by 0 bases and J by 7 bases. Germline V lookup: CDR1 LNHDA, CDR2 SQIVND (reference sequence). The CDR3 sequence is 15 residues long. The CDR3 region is CASSIEAGGFGELFF. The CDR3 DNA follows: TGTGCCAGTAGTATAGAGGCAGGGGGTTTCGGGGAGCTGTTTTTT.

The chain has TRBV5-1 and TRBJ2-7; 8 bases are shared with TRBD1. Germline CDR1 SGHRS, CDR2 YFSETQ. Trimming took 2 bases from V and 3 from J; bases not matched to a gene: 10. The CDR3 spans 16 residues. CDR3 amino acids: CASSLTPGQVSYEQYF. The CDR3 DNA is TGCGCCAGCAGCTTAACTCCGGGACAGGTGAGCTACGAGCAGTACTTC.

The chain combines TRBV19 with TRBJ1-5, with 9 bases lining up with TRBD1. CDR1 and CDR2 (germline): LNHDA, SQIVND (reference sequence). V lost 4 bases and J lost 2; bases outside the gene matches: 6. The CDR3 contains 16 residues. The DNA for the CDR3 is TGTGCCAGTAGTAGAAAGGGACAGGGACGCAATCAGCCCCAGCATTTT. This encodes CASSRKGQGRNQPQHF.

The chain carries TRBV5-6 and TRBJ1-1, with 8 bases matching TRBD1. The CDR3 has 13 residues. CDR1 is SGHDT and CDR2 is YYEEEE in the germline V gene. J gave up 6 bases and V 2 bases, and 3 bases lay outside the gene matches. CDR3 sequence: CASSFQGAAEAFF. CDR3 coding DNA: TGTGCCAGCAGCTTTCAGGGGGCCGCTGAAGCTTTCTTT.

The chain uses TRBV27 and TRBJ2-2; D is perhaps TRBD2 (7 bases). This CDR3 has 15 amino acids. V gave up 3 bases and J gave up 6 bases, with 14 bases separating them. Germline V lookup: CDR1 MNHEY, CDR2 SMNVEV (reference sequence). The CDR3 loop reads CASSFVGGAPGELFF. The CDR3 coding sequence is TGTGCCAGCAGTTTTGTGGGGGGGGCTCCCGGGGAGCTGTTTTTT.

DNA for the CDR3: TGCGCCAGCAGCCCTAGGACTAGCGAGGATCGTGAGCAGTTCTTC. It translates to CASSPRTSEDREQFF. This chain joins TRBV5-1 and TRBJ2-1, with 9 bases lining up with TRBD2. CDR1 and CDR2 from the germline V gene are SGHRS and YFSETQ. The J segment lost 9 bases and the V segment lost 4 bases, leaving 11 bases of the junction unmatched. The CDR3 has 15 residues.

CDR3 DNA: TGTGCCAGCAGCTCACTAGCGGGGTTCACAGAGACCCAGTACTTC. Translation: CASSSLAGFTETQYF. The chain is built from TRBV5-4 and TRBJ2-5; 10 nucleotides align to TRBD2. J gave up 4 bases and V 3 bases, and 6 bases lay outside the gene matches. CDR1 is SGHNT and CDR2 is YYREEE in the germline V gene (reference sequence). This CDR3 has 15 amino acids. The full variable domain, completed using reference TRBV5-4 and TRBJ2-5, is ETGVTQSPTHLIKTRGQQVTLRCSSQSGHNTVSWYQQALGQGPQFIFQYYREEENGRGNFPPRFSGLQFPNYSSELNVNALELDDSALYLCASSSLAGFTETQYFGPGTRLLVL.

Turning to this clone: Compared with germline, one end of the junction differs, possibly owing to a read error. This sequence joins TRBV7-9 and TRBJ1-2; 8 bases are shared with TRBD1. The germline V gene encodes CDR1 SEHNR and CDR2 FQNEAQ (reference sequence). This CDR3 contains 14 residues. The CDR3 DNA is TGTTCCAGCAGCCCACGACAGGGGTACTATGGCTACACCTTC. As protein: CSSSPRQGYYGYTF. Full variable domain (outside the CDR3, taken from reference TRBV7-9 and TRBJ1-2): DTGVSQNPRHKITKRGQNVTFRCDPISEHNRLYWYRQTLGQGPEFLTYFQNEAQLEKSRLLSDRFSAERPKGSFSTLEIQRTEQGDSAMYLCSSSPRQGYYGYTFGSGTRLTVV.

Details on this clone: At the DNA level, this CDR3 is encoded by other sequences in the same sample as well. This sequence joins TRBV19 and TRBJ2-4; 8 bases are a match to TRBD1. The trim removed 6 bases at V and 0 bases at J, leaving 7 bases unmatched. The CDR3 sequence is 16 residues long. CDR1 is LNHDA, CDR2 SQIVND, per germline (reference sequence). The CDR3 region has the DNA TGTGCCAGTAGACCTGGACAGGGTCTAGCCAAAAACATTCAGTACTTC. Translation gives CASRPGQGLAKNIQYF. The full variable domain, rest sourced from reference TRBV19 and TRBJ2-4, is DGGITQSPKYLFRKEGQNVTLSCEQNLNHDAMYWYRQDPGQGLRLIYYSQIVNDFQKGDIAEGYSVSREKKESFPLTVTSAQKNPTAFYLCASRPGQGLAKNIQYFGAGTRLSVL.

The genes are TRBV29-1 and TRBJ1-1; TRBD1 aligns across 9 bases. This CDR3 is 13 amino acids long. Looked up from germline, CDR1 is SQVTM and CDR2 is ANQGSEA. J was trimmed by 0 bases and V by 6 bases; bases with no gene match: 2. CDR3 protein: CSVGQGLNTEAFF. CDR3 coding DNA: TGCAGCGTAGGACAGGGGTTGAACACTGAAGCTTTCTTT.

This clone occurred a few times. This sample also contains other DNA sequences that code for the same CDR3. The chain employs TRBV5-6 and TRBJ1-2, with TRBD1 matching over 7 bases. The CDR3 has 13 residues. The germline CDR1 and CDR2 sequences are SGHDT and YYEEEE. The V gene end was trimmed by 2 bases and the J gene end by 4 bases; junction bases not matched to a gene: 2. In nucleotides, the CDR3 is TGTGCCAGCAGCTTACAGGGGTCCTATGGCTACACCTTC. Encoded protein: CASSLQGSYGYTF.

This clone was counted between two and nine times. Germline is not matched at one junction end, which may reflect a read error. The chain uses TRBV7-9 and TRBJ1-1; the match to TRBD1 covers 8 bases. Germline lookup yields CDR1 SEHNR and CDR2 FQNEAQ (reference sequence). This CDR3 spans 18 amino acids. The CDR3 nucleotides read TGTTCCAGCAGCTTAGGGGCGGGACAGGTTGGGGGGACCACTGAAGCTTTCTTT. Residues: CSSSLGAGQVGGTTEAFF.

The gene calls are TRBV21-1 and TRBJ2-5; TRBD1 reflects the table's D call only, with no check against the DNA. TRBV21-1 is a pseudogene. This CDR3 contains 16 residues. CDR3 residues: CASSKIRTGHQETQYF. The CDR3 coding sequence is TGTGCCAGCAGCAAAATCCGGACAGGGCATCAAGAGACCCAGTACTTC.

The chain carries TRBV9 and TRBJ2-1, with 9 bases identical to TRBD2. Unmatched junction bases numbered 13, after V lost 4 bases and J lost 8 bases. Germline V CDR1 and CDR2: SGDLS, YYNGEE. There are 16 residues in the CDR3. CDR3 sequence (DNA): TGTGCCAGCAGCCACGGAGCGGGGGGCCCGGGGGATGAGCAGTTCTTC. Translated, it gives CASSHGAGGPGDEQFF.

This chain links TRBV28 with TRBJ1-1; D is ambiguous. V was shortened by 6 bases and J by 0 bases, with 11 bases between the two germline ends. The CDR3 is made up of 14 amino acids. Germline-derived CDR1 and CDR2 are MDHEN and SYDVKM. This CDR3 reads CASSSAGVNTEAFF. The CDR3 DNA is TGTGCCAGCAGCTCCGCGGGAGTGAACACTGAAGCTTTCTTT.

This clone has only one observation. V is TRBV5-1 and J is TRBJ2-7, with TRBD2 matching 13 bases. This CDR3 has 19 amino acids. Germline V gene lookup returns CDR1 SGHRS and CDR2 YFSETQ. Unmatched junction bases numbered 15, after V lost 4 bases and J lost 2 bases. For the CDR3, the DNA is TGCGCCAGCAGCCCCGATACCGGGACTAGCGGGATGGGCACCTACGAGCAGTACTTC. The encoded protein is CASSPDTGTSGMGTYEQYF.

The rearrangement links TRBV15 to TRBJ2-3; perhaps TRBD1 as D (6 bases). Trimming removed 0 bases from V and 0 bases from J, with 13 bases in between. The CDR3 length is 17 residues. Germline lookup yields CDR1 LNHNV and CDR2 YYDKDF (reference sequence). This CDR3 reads CATSRDGTTSSTDTQYF. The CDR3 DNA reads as TGTGCCACCAGCAGAGATGGGACAACCTCTAGCACAGATACGCAGTATTTT. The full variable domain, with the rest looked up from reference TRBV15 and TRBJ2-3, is DAMVIQNPRYQVTQFGKPVTLSCSQTLNHNVMYWYQQKSSQAPKLLFHYYDKDFNNEADTPDNFQSRRPNTSFCFLDIRSPGLGDTAMYLCATSRDGTTSSTDTQYFGPGTRLTVL.

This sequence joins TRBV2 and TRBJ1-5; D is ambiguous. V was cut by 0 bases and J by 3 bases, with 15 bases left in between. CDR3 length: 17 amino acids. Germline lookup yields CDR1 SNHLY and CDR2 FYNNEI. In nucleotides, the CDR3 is TGTGCCAGCAGTGAAGCGCTTGGGCCGCTTCACAATCAGCCCCAGCATTTT. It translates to CASSEALGPLHNQPQHF.

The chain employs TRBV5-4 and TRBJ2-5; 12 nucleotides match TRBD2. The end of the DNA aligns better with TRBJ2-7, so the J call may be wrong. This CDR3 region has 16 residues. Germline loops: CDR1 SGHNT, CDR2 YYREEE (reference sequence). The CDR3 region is CASSSPTSGRINEQYF. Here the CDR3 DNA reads TGTGCCAGCAGCTCTCCTACTAGCGGGAGGATCAACGAGCAGTACTTC.

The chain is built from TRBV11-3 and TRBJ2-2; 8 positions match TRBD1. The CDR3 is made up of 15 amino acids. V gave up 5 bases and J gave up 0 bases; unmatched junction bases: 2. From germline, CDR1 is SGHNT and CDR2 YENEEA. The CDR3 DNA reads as TGTGCCAGCAGCGGGACAGGACCGAACACCGGGGAGCTGTTTTTT. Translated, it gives CASSGTGPNTGELFF.

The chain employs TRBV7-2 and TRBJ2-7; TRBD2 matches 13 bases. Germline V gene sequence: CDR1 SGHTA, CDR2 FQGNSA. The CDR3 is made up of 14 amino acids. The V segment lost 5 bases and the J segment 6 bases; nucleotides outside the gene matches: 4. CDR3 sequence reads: CASSTGLAGAEQYF. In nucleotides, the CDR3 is TGTGCCAGCAGCACAGGACTAGCGGGAGCCGAGCAGTACTTC.

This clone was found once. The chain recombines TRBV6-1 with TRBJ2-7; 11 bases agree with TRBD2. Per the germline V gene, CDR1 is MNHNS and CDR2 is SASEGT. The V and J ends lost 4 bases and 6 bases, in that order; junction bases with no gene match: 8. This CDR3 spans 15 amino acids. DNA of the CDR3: TGTGCCAGCAGTGTGAAGACTAGCGGGACATCCGAGCAGTACTTC. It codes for CASSVKTSGTSEQYF.

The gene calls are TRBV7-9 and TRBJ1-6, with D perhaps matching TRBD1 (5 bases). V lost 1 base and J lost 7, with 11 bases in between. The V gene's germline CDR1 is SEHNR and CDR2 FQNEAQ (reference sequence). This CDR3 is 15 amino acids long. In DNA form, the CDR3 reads TGTGCCAGCAGCTTAGGACAGCTTCAAAATTCACCCCTCCACTTT. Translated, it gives CASSLGQLQNSPLHF.

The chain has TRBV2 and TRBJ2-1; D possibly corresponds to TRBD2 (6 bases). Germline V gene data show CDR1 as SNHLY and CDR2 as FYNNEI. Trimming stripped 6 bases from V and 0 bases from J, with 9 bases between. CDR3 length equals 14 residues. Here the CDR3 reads CASSGRGSYNEQFF. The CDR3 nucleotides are TGTGCCAGCAGCGGGAGAGGCTCCTACAATGAGCAGTTCTTC.

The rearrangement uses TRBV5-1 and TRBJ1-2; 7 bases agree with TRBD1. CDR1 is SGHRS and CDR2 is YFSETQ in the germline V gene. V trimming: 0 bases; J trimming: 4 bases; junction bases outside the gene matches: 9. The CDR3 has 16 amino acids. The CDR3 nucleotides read TGCGCCAGCAGCTTGGCGGGGACAGTTAAACGCTATGGCTACACCTTC. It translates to CASSLAGTVKRYGYTF. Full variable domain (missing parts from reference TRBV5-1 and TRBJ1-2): KAGVTQTPRYLIKTRGQQVTLSCSPISGHRSVSWYQQTPGQGLQFLFEYFSETQRNKGNFPGRFSGRQFSNSRSEMNVSTLELGDSALYLCASSLAGTVKRYGYTFGSGTRLTVV.

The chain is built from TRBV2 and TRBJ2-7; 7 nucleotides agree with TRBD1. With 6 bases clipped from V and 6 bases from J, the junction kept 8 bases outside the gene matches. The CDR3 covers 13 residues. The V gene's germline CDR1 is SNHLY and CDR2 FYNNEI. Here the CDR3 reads CASSRQGEAEQYF. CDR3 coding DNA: TGTGCCAGCAGCCGACAGGGTGAAGCCGAGCAGTACTTC.

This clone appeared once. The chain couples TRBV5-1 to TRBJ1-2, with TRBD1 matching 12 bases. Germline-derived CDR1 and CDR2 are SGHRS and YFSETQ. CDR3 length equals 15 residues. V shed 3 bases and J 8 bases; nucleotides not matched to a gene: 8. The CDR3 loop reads CASSSRDRGLIGYTF. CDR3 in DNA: TGCGCCAGCAGCTCCCGGGACAGGGGGCTAATCGGCTACACCTTC.

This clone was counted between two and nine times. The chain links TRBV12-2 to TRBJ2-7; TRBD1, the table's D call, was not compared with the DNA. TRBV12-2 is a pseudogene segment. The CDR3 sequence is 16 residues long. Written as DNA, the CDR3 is TGTGCAAGTCGCTTCAGCGGACAGGACCGAACCTACGAGCAGTACTTC. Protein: CASRFSGQDRTYEQYF.

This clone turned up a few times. The CDR3 DNA follows: TGCGCCAGCAGCGGGGGGACAGGGGGGGCACCCCTCCACTTT. It codes for CASSGGTGGAPLHF. The V and J genes are TRBV5-1 and TRBJ1-6; TRBD1 matches at 11 bases. The length of the CDR3 is 14 residues. With 4 bases clipped from V and 11 bases from J, the junction kept 5 bases outside the gene matches. Germline V gives CDR1 SGHRS, CDR2 YFSETQ.

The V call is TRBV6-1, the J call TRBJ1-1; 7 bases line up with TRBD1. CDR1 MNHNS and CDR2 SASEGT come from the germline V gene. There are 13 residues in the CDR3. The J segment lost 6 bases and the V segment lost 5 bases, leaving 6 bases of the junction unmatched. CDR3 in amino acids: CASSTTGIAEAFF. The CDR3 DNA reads TGTGCCAGCAGTACGACAGGGATCGCTGAAGCTTTCTTT.

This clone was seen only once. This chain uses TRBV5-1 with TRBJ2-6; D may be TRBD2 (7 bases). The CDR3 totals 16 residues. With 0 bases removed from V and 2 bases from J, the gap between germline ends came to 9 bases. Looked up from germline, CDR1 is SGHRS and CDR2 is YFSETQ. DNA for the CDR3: TGCGCCAGCAGCTTGGAAGGGGGGGCTGGGGCCAACGTCCTGACTTTC. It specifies CASSLEGGAGANVLTF. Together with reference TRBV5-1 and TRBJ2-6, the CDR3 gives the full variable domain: KAGVTQTPRYLIKTRGQQVTLSCSPISGHRSVSWYQQTPGQGLQFLFEYFSETQRNKGNFPGRFSGRQFSNSRSEMNVSTLELGDSALYLCASSLEGGAGANVLTFGAGSRLTVL.